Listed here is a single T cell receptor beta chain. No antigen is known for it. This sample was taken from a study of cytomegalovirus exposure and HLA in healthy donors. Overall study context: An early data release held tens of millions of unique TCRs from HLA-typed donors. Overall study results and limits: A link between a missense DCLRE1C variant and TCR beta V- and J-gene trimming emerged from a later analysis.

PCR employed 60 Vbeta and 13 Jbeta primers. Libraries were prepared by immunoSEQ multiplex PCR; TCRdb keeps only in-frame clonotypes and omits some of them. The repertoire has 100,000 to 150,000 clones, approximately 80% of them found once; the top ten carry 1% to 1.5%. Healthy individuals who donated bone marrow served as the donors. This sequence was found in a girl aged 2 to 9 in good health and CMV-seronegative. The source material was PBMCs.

DNA of the CDR3: TGCAGCGTTCTTGGAGTGGCCTCAACGAACACCGGGGAGCTGTTTTTT. It specifies CSVLGVASTNTGELFF. V usage is TRBV29-1 and J usage is TRBJ2-2; D is unresolved. This CDR3 is 16 amino acids long. CDR1 and CDR2 from the germline V gene are SQVTM and ANQGSEA. The ends were cut back, 5 bases at V and 0 bases at J, with 16 bases in the middle.